What follows are 6 T cell receptor beta chains derived from one specimen sequenced in a study of OX40 agonist ivuxolimab in advanced cancers. Sequencing was performed with immunoSEQ multiplex PCR; in TCRdb, only in-frame clones are kept and a portion is missing. The sample has 44,000 or so clones; roughly 78% are singletons. The specimen was CD4+ or CD8+ T cells sorted from blood, collected in a trial of the OX40 agonist ivuxolimab. The receptors shown here come from an adult with an advanced solid tumor such as melanoma, head and neck, liver or kidney cancer.

V usage is TRBV5-1 and J usage is TRBJ2-5; 8 nucleotides line up with TRBD1. The CDR3 is made up of 15 amino acids. Trimming at V came to 4 bases and at J to 1 base, leaving 6 bases not matched to a gene. Germline V gene sequence: CDR1 SGHRS, CDR2 YFSETQ. CDR3 region: CASSPHGQGQETQYF. CDR3 nucleotides: TGCGCCAGCAGCCCTCACGGACAGGGCCAAGAGACCCAGTACTTC.

The chain links TRBV6-1 to TRBJ1-2; 8 nucleotides agree with TRBD1. Germline CDR1 reads MNHNS; CDR2 reads SASEGT. The junction had 11 bases not matched to a gene; V was cut back by 6 bases and J by 8 bases. The CDR3 extends over 14 amino acids. The CDR3 sequence: CASRDTGQADGYTF. The DNA of the CDR3 is TGTGCCAGCAGGGATACGGGACAGGCCGACGGCTACACCTTC.

This clone has only one observation. Relative to the germline gene, one junction end is altered; a read error may explain this. This sequence joins TRBV11-2 and TRBJ2-1; the match to TRBD2 covers 9 bases. This CDR3 region has 17 residues. Germline values: CDR1 SGHAT, CDR2 FQNNGV. The CDR3 here is CVSSFSSIAGVRNEQFF. The CDR3 region has the DNA TGTGTCAGCAGCTTCTCCTCTATAGCGGGAGTGCGGAATGAGCAGTTCTTC.

The chain carries TRBV28 and TRBJ1-1; TRBD1 might be the D (6 bases). CDR3 length: 15 amino acids. CDR1 and CDR2 from the germline V gene are MDHEN and SYDVKM. V lost 6 bases and J 6 bases, leaving 20 bases between the germline ends. CDR3 bases: TGTGCCAGCAGGTACACCCTTGGGGGACACGCTGAAGCTTTCTTT. Translating it yields CASRYTLGGHAEAFF.

This clone has more than one count but fewer than ten. V and J are TRBV7-9 and TRBJ2-7, with 9 bases that match TRBD1. Looked up from germline, CDR1 is SEHNR and CDR2 is FQNEAQ (reference sequence). Losses at the gene ends were 1 base for V and 10 bases for J; bases not matched to a gene: 14. This CDR3 is built from 16 residues. This CDR3 reads CASSLERLDRGGQQYF. The CDR3 DNA is TGTGCCAGCAGCTTAGAGCGGCTGGACAGGGGAGGCCAACAGTACTTC. The variable domain in full, with the rest retrieved from reference TRBV7-9 and TRBJ2-7, is DTGVSQNPRHKITKRGQNVTFRCDPISEHNRLYWYRQTLGQGPEFLTYFQNEAQLEKSRLLSDRFSAERPKGSFSTLEIQRTEQGDSAMYLCASSLERLDRGGQQYFGPGTRLTVT.

The chain recombines TRBV28 with TRBJ2-1; D is undetermined. Germline lookup yields CDR1 MDHEN and CDR2 SYDVKM. The CDR3 extends over 16 amino acids. The ends were cut back, 4 bases at V and 7 bases at J, with 20 bases in the middle. CDR3 sequence: CASSSLGLGVQNEQFF. CDR3 nucleotide sequence: TGTGCCAGCAGTTCCCTCGGGCTTGGGGTACAGAATGAGCAGTTCTTC. Full variable domain (outside the CDR3, taken from reference TRBV28 and TRBJ2-1): DVKVTQSSRYLVKRTGEKVFLECVQDMDHENMFWYRQDPGLGLRLIYFSYDVKMKEKGDIPEGYSVSREKKERFSLILESASTNQTSMYLCASSSLGLGVQNEQFFGPGTRLTVL.